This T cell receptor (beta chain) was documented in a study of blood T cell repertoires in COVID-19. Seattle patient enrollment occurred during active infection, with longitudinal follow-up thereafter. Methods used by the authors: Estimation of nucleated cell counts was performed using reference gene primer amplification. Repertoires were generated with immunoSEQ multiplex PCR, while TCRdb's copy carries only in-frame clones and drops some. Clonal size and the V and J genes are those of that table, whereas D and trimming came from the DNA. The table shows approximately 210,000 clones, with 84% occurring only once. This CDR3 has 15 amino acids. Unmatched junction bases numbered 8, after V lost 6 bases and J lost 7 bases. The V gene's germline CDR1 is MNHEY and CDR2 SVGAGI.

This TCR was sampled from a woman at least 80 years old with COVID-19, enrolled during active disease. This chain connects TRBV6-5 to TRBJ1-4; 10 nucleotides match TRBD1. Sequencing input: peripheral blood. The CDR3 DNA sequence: TGTGCCAGCAGCCCGACAGGGGGCCGGGGTGAAAAACTGTTTTTT. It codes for CASSPTGGRGEKLFF.